These T cell receptor beta chains were read from a single sample in a study of cytomegalovirus exposure and HLA in healthy donors. Libraries were prepared by immunoSEQ multiplex PCR; TCRdb keeps only in-frame clonotypes and omits some of them. The sample includes some 130,000 clones, approximately 82% of them seen just once. Sequenced: PBMCs. The receptors come from a man under 40 in good health and CMV-seropositive. CDR3s include the opening cysteine and the closing phenylalanine or tryptophan. The D gene is left open where the match is weak. Expanded clones get a size class; other rows say once, few or many, or leave the size out.

cdr3_aa | cdr3_nt | d_call | j_call | clone_size | v_call
CATRTTGKNTEAFF | TGTGCCACCAGGACGACAGGGAAGAACACTGAAGCTTTCTTT | TRBD1 | TRBJ1-1 | once | TRBV6-1
CASSLVFQGAEAFF | TGCGCCAGCAGCTTGGTTTTTCAGGGGGCTGAAGCTTTCTTT | TRBD1 | TRBJ1-1 | . | TRBV5-1
CASSPRTSGRGETQYF | TGTGCCAGCAGCCCGCGGACTAGCGGGAGGGGAGAGACCCAGTACTTC | TRBD2 | TRBJ2-5 | . | TRBV7-2
CATYQGEHTTNEKLFF | TGTGCCACCTATCAGGGGGAACATACAACTAATGAAAAACTGTTTTTT | TRBD1 | TRBJ1-4 | . | TRBV2
CASSVGGGGVLEQFF | TGTGCCAGCAGCGTAGGAGGCGGGGGGGTGCTTGAGCAGTTCTTC | TRBD2 | TRBJ2-1 | . | TRBV9
CASSPRLSGTTEQYF | TGTGCCAGCAGCCCCCGGCTTAGCGGGACCACGGAGCAGTACTTC | TRBD2 | TRBJ2-7 | many | TRBV2
CASSVSGYDAEAFF | TGTGCCAGCAGCGTTTCAGGGTATGACGCTGAAGCTTTCTTT | . | TRBJ1-1 | . | TRBV9
CASTDPGLQETQYF | TGTGCCAGCACCGACCCGGGACTGCAAGAGACCCAGTACTTC | . | TRBJ2-5 | . | TRBV6-6
CASSWTGAGDTIYF | TGTGCCAGCAGCTGGACAGGGGCCGGTGACACCATATATTTT | TRBD1 | TRBJ1-3 | . | TRBV7-2
CASSYRGPITDTQYF | TGTGCCAGCAGTTATCGTGGGCCGATCACAGATACGCAGTATTTT | . | TRBJ2-3 | . | TRBV6-5
CASSEGTGVLSEGYGYTF | TGTGCCAGCAGTGAAGGGACAGGGGTCCTCTCGGAGGGCTATGGCTACACCTTC | TRBD1 | TRBJ1-2 | . | TRBV2
CASSYGQAVTEAFF | TGTGCCAGCAGTTACGGACAGGCCGTCACTGAAGCTTTCTTT | TRBD1 | TRBJ1-1 | . | TRBV6-5
CASSPRNLTGGYYEQYF | TGTGCCAGCAGCCCCCGGAACCTGACAGGGGGTTACTACGAGCAGTACTTC | TRBD1 | TRBJ2-7 | . | TRBV7-9
CATQGAFF | TGTGCCACCCAGGGGGCTTTCTTT | . | TRBJ1-1 | . | TRBV6-1
CASSPGGAGGTDTQYF | TGTGCCAGCAGCCCTGGGGGGGCGGGGGGCACAGATACGCAGTATTTT | . | TRBJ2-3 | . | TRBV7-2
CASSTGGAATDTQYF | TGTGCCAGCAGCACCGGCGGAGCCGCCACAGATACGCAGTATTTT | . | TRBJ2-3 | . | TRBV9
CASSTGQGNTDTQYF | TGCGCCAGCAGCACGGGACAGGGGAACACAGATACGCAGTATTTT | TRBD1 | TRBJ2-3 | . | TRBV5-1
CASSLADPRIYGYTF | TGTGCCAGCAGCTTAGCCGACCCTAGGATCTATGGCTACACCTTC | . | TRBJ1-2 | . | TRBV7-9
CSTSQGYAGELFF | TGCAGCACAAGTCAGGGGTACGCCGGGGAGCTGTTTTTT | . | TRBJ2-2 | few | TRBV29-1
CATSRDINTGELFF | TGTGCCACCAGCAGAGATATTAACACCGGGGAGCTGTTTTTT | . | TRBJ2-2 | . | TRBV15